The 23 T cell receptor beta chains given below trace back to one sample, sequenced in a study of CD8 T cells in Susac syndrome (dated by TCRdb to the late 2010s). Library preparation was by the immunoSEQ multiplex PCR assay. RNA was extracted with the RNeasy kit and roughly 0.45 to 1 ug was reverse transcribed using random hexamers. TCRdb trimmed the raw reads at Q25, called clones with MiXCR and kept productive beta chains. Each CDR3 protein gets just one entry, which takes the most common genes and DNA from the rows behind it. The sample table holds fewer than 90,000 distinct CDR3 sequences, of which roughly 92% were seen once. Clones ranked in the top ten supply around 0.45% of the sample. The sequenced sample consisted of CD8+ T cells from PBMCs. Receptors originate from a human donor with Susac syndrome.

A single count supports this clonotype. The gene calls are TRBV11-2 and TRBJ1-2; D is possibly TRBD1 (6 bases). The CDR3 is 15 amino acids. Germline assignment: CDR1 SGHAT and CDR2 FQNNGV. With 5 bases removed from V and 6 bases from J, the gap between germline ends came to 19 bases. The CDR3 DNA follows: TGTGCCAGCAGCCACGGTCGGGGGCGTCGTAATGGCTACACCTTC. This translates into CASSHGRGRRNGYTF.

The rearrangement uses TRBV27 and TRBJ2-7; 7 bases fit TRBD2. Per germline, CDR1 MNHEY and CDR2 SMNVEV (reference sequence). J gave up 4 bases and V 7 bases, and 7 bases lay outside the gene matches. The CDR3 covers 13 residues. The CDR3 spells CASKGQGGYEQYF. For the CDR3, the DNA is TGTGCCAGCAAAGGCCAGGGAGGGTACGAGCAGTACTTC.

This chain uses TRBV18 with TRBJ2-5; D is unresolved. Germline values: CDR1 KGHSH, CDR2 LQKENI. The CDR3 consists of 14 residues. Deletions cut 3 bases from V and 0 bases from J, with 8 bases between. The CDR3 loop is CASSPTAYQETQYF. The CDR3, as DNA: TGTGCCAGCTCACCGACGGCCTACCAAGAGACCCAGTACTTC.

The CDR3, as DNA: TGTGCCAGCAGTTACCCGATACCGGCCCAGTACTTC. Encoded protein: CASSYPIPAQYF. The rearrangement uses TRBV6-2 or TRBV6-3 and TRBJ2-5; D is unresolved. V gave up 2 bases and J gave up 9 bases, with 10 bases separating them. This CDR3 contains 12 residues. The V gene's germline CDR1 is MNHEY and CDR2 SVGEGT.

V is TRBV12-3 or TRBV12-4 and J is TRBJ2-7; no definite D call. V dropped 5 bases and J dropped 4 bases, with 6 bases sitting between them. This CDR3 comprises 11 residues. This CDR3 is CASSLLYEQYF. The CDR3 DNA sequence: TGTGCCAGCAGTCTTCTATACGAGCAGTACTTC.

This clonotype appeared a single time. Here the CDR3 DNA reads TGTGCCAGCAGCAGAGGGGGGGATCGGGAGCTGTTTTTT. As protein: CASSRGGDRELFF. This chain links TRBV9 with TRBJ2-2, with D perhaps matching TRBD2 (7 bases). The CDR3 consists of 13 residues. With 4 bases removed from V and 9 bases from J, the gap between germline ends came to 13 bases. The V gene's germline CDR1 is SGDLS and CDR2 YYNGEE.

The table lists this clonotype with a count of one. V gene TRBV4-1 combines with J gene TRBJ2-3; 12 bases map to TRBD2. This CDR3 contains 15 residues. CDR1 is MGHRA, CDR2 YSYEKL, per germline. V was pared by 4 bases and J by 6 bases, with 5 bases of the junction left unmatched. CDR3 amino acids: CASSPLAGGPDTQYF. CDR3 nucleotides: TGCGCCAGCAGCCCGCTAGCGGGGGGGCCTGATACGCAGTATTTT.

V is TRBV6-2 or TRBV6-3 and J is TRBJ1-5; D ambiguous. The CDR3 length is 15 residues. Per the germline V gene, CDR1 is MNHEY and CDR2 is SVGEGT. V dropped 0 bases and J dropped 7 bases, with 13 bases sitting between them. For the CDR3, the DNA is TGTGCCAGCAGTTACTCTCGGCGGAAAATCCAGCCCCAGCATTTT. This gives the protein CASSYSRRKIQPQHF.

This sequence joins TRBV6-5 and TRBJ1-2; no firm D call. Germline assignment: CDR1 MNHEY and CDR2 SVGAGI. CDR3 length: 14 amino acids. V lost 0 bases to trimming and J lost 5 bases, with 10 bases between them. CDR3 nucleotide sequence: TGTGCCAGCAGTTACTCGTGGGGTCCTTATGGCTACACCTTC. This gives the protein CASSYSWGPYGYTF.

For the CDR3, the DNA is TGTGCCAGCAGCTTTGGTAGCTACGAGCAGTACTTC. This translates into CASSFGSYEQYF. The rearrangement uses TRBV5-6 and TRBJ2-7; D is unresolved. Trimming removed 2 bases from V and 3 bases from J, with 6 bases in between. Germline assignment: CDR1 SGHDT and CDR2 YYEEEE. The CDR3 sequence is 12 residues long.

The CDR3 here is CASSPRVNGAPEQFF. CDR3 sequence (DNA): TGTGCCAGCAGCCCCAGGGTCAATGGGGCTCCTGAGCAGTTCTTC. The chain uses TRBV6-6 and TRBJ2-1, with D tentatively TRBD1 (5 bases). CDR3 size: 15 residues. From germline, CDR1 is MNHNY and CDR2 SVGAGI (reference sequence). The ends were cut back, 6 bases at V and 9 bases at J, with 21 bases in the middle.

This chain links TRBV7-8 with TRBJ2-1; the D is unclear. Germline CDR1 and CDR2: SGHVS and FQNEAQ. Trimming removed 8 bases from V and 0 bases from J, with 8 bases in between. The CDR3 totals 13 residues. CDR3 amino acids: CASGPNSYNEQFF. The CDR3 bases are TGTGCCAGCGGGCCTAACTCCTACAATGAGCAGTTCTTC.

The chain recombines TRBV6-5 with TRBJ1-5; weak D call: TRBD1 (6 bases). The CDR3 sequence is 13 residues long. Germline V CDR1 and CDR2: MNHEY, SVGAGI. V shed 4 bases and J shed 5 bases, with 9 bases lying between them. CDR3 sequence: CASSSGGDQPQHF. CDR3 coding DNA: TGTGCCAGCAGTTCCGGGGGCGATCAGCCCCAGCATTTT.

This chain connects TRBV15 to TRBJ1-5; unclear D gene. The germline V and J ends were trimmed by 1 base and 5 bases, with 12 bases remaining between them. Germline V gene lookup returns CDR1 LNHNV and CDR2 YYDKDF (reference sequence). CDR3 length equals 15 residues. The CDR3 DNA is TGTGCCACCAGCAGAGTGGGAGGCTTGGATCAGCCCCAGCATTTT. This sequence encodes CATSRVGGLDQPQHF.

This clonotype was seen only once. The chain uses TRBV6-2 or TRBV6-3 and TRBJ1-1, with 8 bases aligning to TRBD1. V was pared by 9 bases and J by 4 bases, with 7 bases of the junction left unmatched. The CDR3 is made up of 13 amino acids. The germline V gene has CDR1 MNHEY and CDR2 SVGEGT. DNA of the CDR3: TGTGCCAGTATGGGACAGGCGGTCACTGAAGCTTTCTTT. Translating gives CASMGQAVTEAFF.

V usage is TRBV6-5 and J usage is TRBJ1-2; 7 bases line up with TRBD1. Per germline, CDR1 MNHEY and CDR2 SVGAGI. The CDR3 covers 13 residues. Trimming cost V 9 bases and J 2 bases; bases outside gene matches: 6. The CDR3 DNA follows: TGTGCCAGTCAACAGGGGCTAAACTATGGCTACACCTTC. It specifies CASQQGLNYGYTF.

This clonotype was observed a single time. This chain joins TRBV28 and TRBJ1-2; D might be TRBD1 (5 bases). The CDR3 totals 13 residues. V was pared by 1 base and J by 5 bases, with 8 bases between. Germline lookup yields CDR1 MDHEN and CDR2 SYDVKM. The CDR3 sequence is CASSLSGGYGYTF. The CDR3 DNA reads TGTGCCAGCAGTTTATCTGGGGGGTATGGCTACACCTTC.

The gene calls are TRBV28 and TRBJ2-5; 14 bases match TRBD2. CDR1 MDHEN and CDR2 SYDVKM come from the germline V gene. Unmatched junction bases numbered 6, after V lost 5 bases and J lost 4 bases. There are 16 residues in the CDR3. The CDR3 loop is CASSTGLAGELETQYF. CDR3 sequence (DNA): TGTGCCAGCAGTACGGGACTAGCGGGAGAACTAGAGACCCAGTACTTC.

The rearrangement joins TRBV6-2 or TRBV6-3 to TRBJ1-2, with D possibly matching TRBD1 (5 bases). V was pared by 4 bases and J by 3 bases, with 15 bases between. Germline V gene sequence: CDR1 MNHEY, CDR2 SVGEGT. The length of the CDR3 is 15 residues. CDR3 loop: CASSSTPGSHYGYTF. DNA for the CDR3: TGTGCCAGCAGTTCCACCCCAGGGAGCCACTATGGCTACACCTTC.

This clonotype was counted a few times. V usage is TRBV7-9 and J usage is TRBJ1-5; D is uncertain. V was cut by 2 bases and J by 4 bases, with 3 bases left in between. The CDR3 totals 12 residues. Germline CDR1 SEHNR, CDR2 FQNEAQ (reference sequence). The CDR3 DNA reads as TGTGCCAGCAGCTTACAGAATCAGCCCCAGCATTTT. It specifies CASSLQNQPQHF.

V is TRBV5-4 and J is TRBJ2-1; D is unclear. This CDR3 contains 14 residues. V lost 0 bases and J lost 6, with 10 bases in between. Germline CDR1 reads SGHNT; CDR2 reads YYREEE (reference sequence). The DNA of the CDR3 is TGTGCCAGCAGCTTGGAGGCAGGAGTCAATGAGCAGTTCTTC. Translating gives CASSLEAGVNEQFF.

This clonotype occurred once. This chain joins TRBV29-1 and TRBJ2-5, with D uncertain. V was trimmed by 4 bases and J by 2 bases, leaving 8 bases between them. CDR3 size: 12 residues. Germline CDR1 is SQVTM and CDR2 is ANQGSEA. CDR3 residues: CSVGSQQETQYF. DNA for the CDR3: TGCAGCGTTGGGAGTCAGCAAGAGACCCAGTACTTC.

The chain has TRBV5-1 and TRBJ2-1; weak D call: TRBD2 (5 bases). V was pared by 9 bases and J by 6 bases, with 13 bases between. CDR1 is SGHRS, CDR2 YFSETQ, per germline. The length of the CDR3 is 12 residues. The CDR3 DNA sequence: TGCGCCACCTCAGGAGGCGGCAATGAGCAGTTCTTC. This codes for CATSGGGNEQFF.